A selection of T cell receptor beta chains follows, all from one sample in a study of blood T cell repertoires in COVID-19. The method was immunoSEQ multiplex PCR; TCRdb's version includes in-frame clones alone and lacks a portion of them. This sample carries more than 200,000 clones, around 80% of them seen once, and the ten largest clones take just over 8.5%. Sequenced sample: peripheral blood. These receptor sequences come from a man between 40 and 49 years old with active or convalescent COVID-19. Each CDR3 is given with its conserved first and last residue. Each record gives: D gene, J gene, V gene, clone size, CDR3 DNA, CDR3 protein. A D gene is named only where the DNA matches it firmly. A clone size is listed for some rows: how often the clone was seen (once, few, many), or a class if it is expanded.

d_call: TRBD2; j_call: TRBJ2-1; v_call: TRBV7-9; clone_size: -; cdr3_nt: TGTGCCAGCAGCTTAGCGGAGGCTAGCGGGAGGGCCTGGAAGTTCTTC; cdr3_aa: CASSLAEASGRAWKFF
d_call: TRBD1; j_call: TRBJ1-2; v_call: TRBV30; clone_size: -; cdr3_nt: TGTGCCTGGAGAGGGACAGGGGGTTATGGCTACACCTTC; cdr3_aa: CAWRGTGGYGYTF
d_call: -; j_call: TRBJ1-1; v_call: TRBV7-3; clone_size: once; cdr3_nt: TGTGCCAGCAGCCGACAGCCGAACACTGAAGCTTTCTTT; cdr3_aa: CASSRQPNTEAFF
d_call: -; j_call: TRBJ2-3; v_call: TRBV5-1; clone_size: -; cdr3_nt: TGCGCCAGCAGCTTGGAGGGCAGGGCGTCCACAGATACGCAGTATTTT; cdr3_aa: CASSLEGRASTDTQYF
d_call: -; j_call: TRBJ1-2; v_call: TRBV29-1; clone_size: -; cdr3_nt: TGCAGCATGAGGGCAGGACTTAACTATGGCTACACCTTC; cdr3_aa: CSMRAGLNYGYTF
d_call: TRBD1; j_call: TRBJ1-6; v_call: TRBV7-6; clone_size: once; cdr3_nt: TGTGCCAGCAGTTCCGGACAGGGGGTTAATTCACCCCTCCACTTT; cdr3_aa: CASSSGQGVNSPLHF
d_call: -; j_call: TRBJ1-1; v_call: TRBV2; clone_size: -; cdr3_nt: TGTGCCAGCAGGCTGAGGGAACCGAACACTGAAGCTTTCTTT; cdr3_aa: CASRLREPNTEAFF
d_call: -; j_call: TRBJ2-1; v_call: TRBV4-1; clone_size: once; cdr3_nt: TGCGCCAGCAGTCGAAGACAGGTAAACAATGAGCAGTTCTTC; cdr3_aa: CASSRRQVNNEQFF
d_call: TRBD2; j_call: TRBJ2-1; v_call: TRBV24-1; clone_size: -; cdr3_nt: TGTGCCACCAGTGACTGGACAGCTAGCGGGAGTAATGAGCAGTTCTTC; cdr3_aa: CATSDWTASGSNEQFF
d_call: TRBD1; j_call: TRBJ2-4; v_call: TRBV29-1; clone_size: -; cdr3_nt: TGCAGCGCCGGCCACAGGGGGAGCAAAAACATTCAGTACTTC; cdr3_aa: CSAGHRGSKNIQYF
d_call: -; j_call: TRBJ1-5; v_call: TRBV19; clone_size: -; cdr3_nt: TGTGCCAGTAGTATTAGAGGGAGGGGAGATCAGCCCCAGCATTTT; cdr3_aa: CASSIRGRGDQPQHF
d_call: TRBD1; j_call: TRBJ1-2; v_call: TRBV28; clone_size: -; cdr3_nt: TGTGCCAGCAGTTTAGAGGGGGCCAAGGTTTTTTCGCAGGGCTACACCTTC; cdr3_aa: CASSLEGAKVFSQGYTF
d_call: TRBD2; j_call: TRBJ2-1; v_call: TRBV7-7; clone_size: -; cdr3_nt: TGTGCTAGCAGCTCCTTAGCGGGAGGGCGGGACAATGAGCAGTTCTTC; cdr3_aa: CASSSLAGGRDNEQFF
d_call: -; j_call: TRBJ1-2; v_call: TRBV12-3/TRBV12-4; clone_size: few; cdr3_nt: TGTGCCAGCAGTTTAACAGCTAACTATGGCTACACCTTC; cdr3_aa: CASSLTANYGYTF
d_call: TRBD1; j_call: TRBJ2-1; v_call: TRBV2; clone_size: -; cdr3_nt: TGTGCCAGCAGTGCGGGACAGGGGGCGTCTAATGAGCAGTTCTTC; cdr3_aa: CASSAGQGASNEQFF
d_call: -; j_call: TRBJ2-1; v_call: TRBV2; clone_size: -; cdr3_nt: TGTGCCAGCAGTGAGCAGTACAATGAGCAGTTCTTC; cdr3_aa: CASSEQYNEQFF
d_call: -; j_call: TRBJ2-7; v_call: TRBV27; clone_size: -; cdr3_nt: TGTGCCAGCATGCGAGGCGGGGAAATGAGGGAGCAGTACTTC; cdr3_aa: CASMRGGEMREQYF
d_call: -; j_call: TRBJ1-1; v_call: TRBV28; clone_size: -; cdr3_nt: TGTGCCAGCAGTTCCTCCGGGATGGAGAACACTGAAGCTTTCTTT; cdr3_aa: CASSSSGMENTEAFF
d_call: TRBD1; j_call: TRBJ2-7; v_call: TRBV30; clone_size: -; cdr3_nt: TGTGCCTGGAGCGGGGACAGGATCGACGAGCAGTACTTC; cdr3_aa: CAWSGDRIDEQYF
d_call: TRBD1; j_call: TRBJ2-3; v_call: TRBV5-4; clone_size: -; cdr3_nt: TGTGCCAGCAGCTCGGGACAGGGCAAGTCAGATACGCAGTATTTT; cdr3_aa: CASSSGQGKSDTQYF
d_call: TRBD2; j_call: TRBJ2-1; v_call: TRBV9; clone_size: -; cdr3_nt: TGTGCCAGCAGCGTAGGTGGGACTAGCGGGGGGCAAAGCTCCTACAATGAGCAGTTCTTC; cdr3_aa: CASSVGGTSGGQSSYNEQFF
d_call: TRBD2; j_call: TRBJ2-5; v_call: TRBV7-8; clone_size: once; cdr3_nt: TGTGCCAGCAGCCAGTCGGGGGGGCCGGGAGAGACCCAGTACTTC; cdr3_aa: CASSQSGGPGETQYF